These 32 T cell receptor beta chains were sequenced from one sample in a study of blood T cell repertoires in COVID-19. Produced via immunoSEQ multiplex PCR; TCRdb's table is partial and in-frame only. Of about 250,000 clones listed, 85% are singletons. The sequenced material came from PBMCs or T cells enriched from blood (not recorded which). These receptors originate from a woman aged 45 to 65 with acute COVID-19.

This chain joins TRBV5-4 and TRBJ2-7, with D unresolved. Trimming removed 0 bases at V and 4 bases at J, with 14 bases between. The CDR3 spans 15 residues. Germline values: CDR1 SGHNT, CDR2 YYREEE (reference sequence). The CDR3 DNA reads TGTGCCAGCAGCTTGGATGCAGCTCCGGGTTACGAGCAGTACTTC. This sequence encodes CASSLDAAPGYEQYF.

The J gene is TRBJ2-1, the V gene TRBV5-1; D might be TRBD1 (6 bases). The ends were cut back, 4 bases at V and 0 bases at J, with 11 bases in the middle. The CDR3 runs to 15 residues. Germline V gene data show CDR1 as SGHRS and CDR2 as YFSETQ. The CDR3 sequence: CASSEDRSSYNEQFF. CDR3 sequence (DNA): TGCGCCAGCAGCGAAGACAGGAGCTCCTACAATGAGCAGTTCTTC.

This clone was seen a single time. At one of its ends the junction is not consistent with the germline gene, which may arise from a read error. The chain links TRBV20-1 to TRBJ1-4; a weak D match, TRBD1 (5 bases). The CDR3 has 11 residues. Germline-derived CDR1 and CDR2 are DFQATT and SNEGSKA (reference sequence). The CDR3: CSVADTEKRIF. The CDR3 DNA follows: TGCAGTGTTGCGGACACAGAAAAGAGGATTTTT.

The chain recombines TRBV5-1 with TRBJ1-2, with a possible D match to TRBD1 (5 bases). Germline V lookup: CDR1 SGHRS, CDR2 YFSETQ. The CDR3 loop spans 18 amino acids. The ends were cut back, 4 bases at V and 1 base at J, with 23 bases in the middle. The CDR3 loop is CASSGEGRLDPLNYGYTF. The CDR3 bases are TGCGCCAGCAGCGGGGAGGGGCGCCTCGATCCCCTTAACTATGGCTACACCTTC. The full variable domain, in which reference TRBV5-1 and TRBJ1-2 provide the parts outside the CDR3, is KAGVTQTPRYLIKTRGQQVTLSCSPISGHRSVSWYQQTPGQGLQFLFEYFSETQRNKGNFPGRFSGRQFSNSRSEMNVSTLELGDSALYLCASSGEGRLDPLNYGYTFGSGTRLTVV.

V usage is TRBV14 and J usage is TRBJ1-2, with 8 bases fitting TRBD1. The CDR3 is 15 residues long. V shed 0 bases and J 7 bases; nucleotides not matched to a gene: 7. The germline V gene encodes CDR1 SGHDN and CDR2 FVKESK. DNA of the CDR3: TGTGCCAGCAGCCAAGATCTGCAGGGGGCGAGTGGCTACACCTTC. As protein: CASSQDLQGASGYTF.

On this clone itself: This specimen includes other DNA sequences encoding the same CDR3. The chain is built from TRBV4-3 and TRBJ1-2; 8 bases map to TRBD1. Germline-derived CDR1 and CDR2 are LGHNA and YSLEER. This CDR3 comprises 15 residues. V dropped 1 base and J dropped 6; count of bases not matched to a gene: 7. The CDR3 loop reads CASSQVRTGRDGYTF. DNA for the CDR3: TGCGCCAGCAGCCAAGTCAGGACAGGGAGGGATGGCTACACCTTC.

This chain connects TRBV5-6 to TRBJ1-1; D is unresolved. Germline V gene data show CDR1 as SGHDT and CDR2 as YYEEEE. Trimming pared 0 bases from V and 0 bases from J, leaving 6 bases between. The CDR3 has 14 residues. CDR3 protein: CASSLASVNTEAFF. The CDR3 bases are TGTGCCAGCAGCTTGGCGTCAGTGAACACTGAAGCTTTCTTT.

This clone was seen a few times. CDR3 in DNA: TGTGCCAGCAGCCCCTACAGAGTGCGCCACCAAGAGACCCAGTACTTC. Translating it yields CASSPYRVRHQETQYF. The chain couples TRBV7-9 to TRBJ2-5; D not certain. Germline lookup yields CDR1 SEHNR and CDR2 FQNEAQ (reference sequence). This CDR3 has 16 amino acids. V gave up 5 bases and J gave up 0 bases, with 16 bases separating them.

This chain connects TRBV18 to TRBJ1-5; a weak D match, TRBD1 (5 bases). This CDR3 has 15 amino acids. With 5 bases removed from V and 3 bases from J, the gap between germline ends came to 14 bases. Germline V gene lookup returns CDR1 KGHSH and CDR2 LQKENI. This CDR3 reads CASSADSQLNQPQHF. The CDR3 bases are TGTGCCAGCTCAGCAGACAGCCAACTCAATCAGCCCCAGCATTTT.

The chain uses TRBV5-4 and TRBJ1-1, with a tentative D call TRBD1 (5 bases). The CDR3 covers 13 residues. CDR1 is SGHNT, CDR2 YYREEE, per germline (reference sequence). Trimming removed 4 bases from V and 5 bases from J, with 12 bases in between. The CDR3 DNA reads TGTGCCAGCAGCCCGGAGACAGAAACTGAAGCTTTCTTT. This encodes CASSPETETEAFF.

The chain combines TRBV5-1 with TRBJ1-2; D gene unclear. The germline V and J ends were trimmed by 0 bases and 5 bases, with 11 bases remaining between them. The CDR3 spans 14 residues. Germline V gives CDR1 SGHRS, CDR2 YFSETQ. CDR3 sequence: CASSLEGRAYGYTF. The CDR3 coding sequence is TGCGCCAGCAGCTTGGAAGGGAGGGCGTATGGCTACACCTTC. Using reference TRBV5-1 and TRBJ1-2 for the parts outside the CDR3, the full variable domain is KAGVTQTPRYLIKTRGQQVTLSCSPISGHRSVSWYQQTPGQGLQFLFEYFSETQRNKGNFPGRFSGRQFSNSRSEMNVSTLELGDSALYLCASSLEGRAYGYTFGSGTRLTVV.

CDR3 in amino acids: CASSKTPTGLVSNYGYTF. As DNA, the CDR3 is TGTGCCAGCAGTAAAACTCCGACAGGGTTGGTATCTAACTATGGCTACACCTTC. This chain connects TRBV6-2 or TRBV6-3 to TRBJ1-2, with 7 bases identical to TRBD1. J lost 0 bases, V lost 5 bases, and 15 bases had no gene match. This CDR3 is 18 amino acids long. Per germline, CDR1 MNHEY and CDR2 SVGEGT.

This chain joins TRBV7-2 and TRBJ1-6; TRBD1 matches at 9 bases. After removal of 6 bases from V and 8 bases from J, the junction contained 8 bases not matched to a gene. Germline V lookup: CDR1 SGHTA, CDR2 FQGNSA. The CDR3 consists of 15 residues. This CDR3 reads CASRLTGQGDSPLHF. The CDR3 DNA reads TGTGCCAGCAGATTAACGGGACAGGGTGATTCACCCCTCCACTTT.

J is TRBJ1-3 and V is TRBV30; D remains unclear. Germline CDR1 and CDR2: GTSNPN and SVGIG (reference sequence). The V end was cut by 2 bases, the J end by 2 bases, with 10 bases between. The CDR3 has 14 residues. The CDR3 DNA sequence: TGTGCCTGGAGTTCAGGCAGTCCTGGAAACACCATATATTTT. Encoded protein: CAWSSGSPGNTIYF. Full variable domain (rest looked up from reference TRBV30 and TRBJ1-3): SQTIHQWPATLVQPVGSPLSLECTVEGTSNPNLYWYRQAAGRGLQLLFYSVGIGQISSEVPQNLSASRPQDRQFILSSKKLLLSDSGFYLCAWSSGSPGNTIYFGEGSWLTVV.

The rearrangement uses TRBV5-4 and TRBJ1-2, with D perhaps matching TRBD1 (6 bases). Germline V gene lookup returns CDR1 SGHNT and CDR2 YYREEE (reference sequence). The CDR3 is 14 residues long. With 0 bases removed from V and 7 bases from J, the gap between germline ends came to 13 bases. For the CDR3, the DNA is TGTGCCAGCAGCTTGGGGTACAGGGCGGGTGGCTACACCTTC. It specifies CASSLGYRAGGYTF.

The chain recombines TRBV5-1 with TRBJ2-2; a possible D gene is TRBD2 (5 bases). This CDR3 region has 16 residues. V was shortened by 4 bases and J by 3 bases, with 16 bases between the two germline ends. Germline values: CDR1 SGHRS, CDR2 YFSETQ. DNA of the CDR3: TGCGCCAGCAGCCCTTACCGGGAACACTACACCGGGGAGCTGTTTTTT. Translated, it gives CASSPYREHYTGELFF.

This clone was counted only a few times. The chain couples TRBV3-1 (or the pseudogene TRBV3-2) to TRBJ1-1; D is undetermined. The CDR3 is made up of 14 amino acids. Per the germline V gene, CDR1 is LGHDT and CDR2 is YNNKEL (reference sequence). V was trimmed by 1 base and J by 3 bases, leaving 9 bases between them. The CDR3 region is CASSQVMRDTEAFF. DNA for the CDR3: TGTGCCAGCAGCCAAGTTATGAGGGACACTGAAGCTTTCTTT.

Concerning this clone: Germline and junction disagree at one end, which may indicate a read error. The CDR3 spells CASSLDGGRVF. In DNA, the CDR3 is TGTGCCAGCAGCTTAGACGGGGGTAGGGTCTTC. The J gene is TRBJ2-1, the V gene TRBV7-2; D possibly corresponds to TRBD2 (6 bases). The length of the CDR3 is 11 residues. CDR1 is SGHTA and CDR2 is FQGNSA in the germline V gene.

The chain recombines TRBV6-6 with TRBJ1-2, with 7 bases fitting TRBD1. V lost 2 bases and J lost 7; bases outside the gene matches: 4. The CDR3 runs to 13 residues. CDR1 and CDR2 from the germline V gene are MNHNY and SVGAGI (reference sequence). This chain's CDR3 is CASSYHTGVGYTF. The CDR3 DNA is TGTGCCAGCAGTTACCATACAGGGGTTGGCTACACCTTC.

The chain has TRBV9 and TRBJ1-1; TRBD1 matches 12 bases. The CDR3 loop spans 15 amino acids. V trimming: 4 bases; J trimming: 4 bases; junction bases outside the gene matches: 5. Germline CDR1 SGDLS, CDR2 YYNGEE. CDR3 sequence reads: CASSTGTGGGTEAFF. In DNA, the CDR3 is TGTGCCAGCAGCACCGGGACAGGGGGCGGCACTGAAGCTTTCTTT.

This clone was detected once. The gene calls are TRBV7-2 and TRBJ1-6, with a weak D call TRBD1 (5 bases). V shed 1 base and J shed 2 bases, with 12 bases lying between them. The CDR3 covers 17 residues. Germline V gene sequence: CDR1 SGHTA, CDR2 FQGNSA. CDR3 nucleotides: TGTGCCAGCAGCTTAGATAACAGGACCCCCTATAATTCACCCCTCCACTTT. It translates to CASSLDNRTPYNSPLHF. Filled out from reference TRBV7-2 and TRBJ1-6, the complete variable domain reads GAGVSQSPSNKVTEKGKDVELRCDPISGHTALYWYRQSLGQGLEFLIYFQGNSAPDKSGLPSDRFSAERTGGSVSTLTIQRTQQEDSAVYLCASSLDNRTPYNSPLHFGNGTRLTVT.

The count of this clone is one. The chain combines TRBV4-3 with TRBJ2-1; D gene ambiguous. The CDR3 covers 17 residues. Germline CDR1 reads LGHNA; CDR2 reads YSLEER. The germline V and J ends were trimmed by 0 bases and 0 bases, with 12 bases remaining between them. The CDR3 DNA is TGCGCCAGCAGCCAAGATTATCCGGTGAGCTCCTACAATGAGCAGTTCTTC. This encodes CASSQDYPVSSYNEQFF.

This chain uses TRBV5-1 with TRBJ1-3; D remains unclear. V dropped 1 base and J dropped 2 bases, with 10 bases sitting between them. There are 15 residues in the CDR3. The germline V gene has CDR1 SGHRS and CDR2 YFSETQ. Here the CDR3 DNA reads TGCGCCAGCAGCTTGTCCACAGTAGCTGGAAACACCATATATTTT. It specifies CASSLSTVAGNTIYF.

The V and J genes are TRBV6-5 and TRBJ1-2; TRBD1 matches 11 bases. The CDR3 has 13 residues. V dropped 6 bases and J dropped 8; count of bases not matched to a gene: 5. CDR1 MNHEY and CDR2 SVGAGI come from the germline V gene. The CDR3 DNA sequence: TGTGCCAGCAGACGGACAGGGGGCTGGGGCTACACCTTC. Translation: CASRRTGGWGYTF.

The chain employs TRBV4-3 and TRBJ1-2; D is unclear. The germline V and J ends were trimmed by 4 bases and 3 bases, with 6 bases remaining between them. The CDR3 is 12 amino acids. Germline CDR1 and CDR2: LGHNA and YSLEER. In DNA form, the CDR3 reads TGCGCCAGCAGCCTCTCCGACTATGGCTACACCTTC. Translating it yields CASSLSDYGYTF.

The chain carries TRBV27 and TRBJ1-1; D call uncertain. V was shortened by 4 bases and J by 5 bases, with 17 bases between the two germline ends. The CDR3 is 15 amino acids. CDR1 is MNHEY and CDR2 is SMNVEV in the germline V gene (reference sequence). The CDR3 bases are TGTGCCAGCAGTTCGGATTGGGCGCCAACAACTGAAGCTTTCTTT. Encoded protein: CASSSDWAPTTEAFF.

A single count supports this clone. V is TRBV10-3 and J is TRBJ2-1; TRBD1 matches at 8 bases. This CDR3 is built from 14 residues. V was pared by 8 bases and J by 2 bases, with 5 bases of the junction left unmatched. CDR1 is ENHRY, CDR2 SYGVKD, per germline. The CDR3 DNA is TGTGCCATCTTCGCAGGGGGCACCTACAATGAGCAGTTCTTC. It encodes CAIFAGGTYNEQFF.

Details on this clone: The junction differs from germline at one of its ends, possibly a read error. CDR3 in DNA: TGTGCCAGCAGCTTAGGGGAGGGCCCGGGGGATTTT. It is translated as CASSLGEGPGDF. The rearrangement links TRBV7-9 to TRBJ1-5, with D possibly being TRBD1 (5 bases). This CDR3 spans 12 amino acids. Germline V gene data show CDR1 as SEHNR and CDR2 as FQNEAQ (reference sequence).

J is TRBJ2-3 and V is TRBV7-2, with TRBD1 matching 12 bases. CDR1 SGHTA and CDR2 FQGNSA come from the germline V gene. The CDR3 is 17 amino acids. Trimming at V came to 2 bases and at J to 4 bases, leaving 7 bases not matched to a gene. Here the CDR3 DNA reads TGTGCCAGCAGCTTAAAGGGACAGGGGGCATACGCAGATACGCAGTATTTT. Translation: CASSLKGQGAYADTQYF.

This chain links TRBV5-4 with TRBJ2-1, with TRBD1 matching over 9 bases. Losses at the gene ends were 4 bases for V and 3 bases for J; bases not matched to a gene: 14. There are 18 residues in the CDR3. The germline CDR1 and CDR2 sequences are SGHNT and YYREEE (reference sequence). The CDR3 sequence: CASSPMILTGQGYNEQFF. CDR3 coding DNA: TGTGCCAGCAGCCCCATGATCCTGACGGGACAGGGCTACAATGAGCAGTTCTTC.

The CDR3 loop is CASGLSTLGGTEAFF. For the CDR3, the DNA is TGTGCTAGTGGTTTGTCCACCTTGGGGGGGACTGAAGCTTTCTTT. The rearrangement joins TRBV12-5 to TRBJ1-1, with D maybe TRBD1 (5 bases). The CDR3 consists of 15 residues. V lost 2 bases, J lost 5 bases, and 15 bases lay in between. The germline V gene encodes CDR1 LGHNT and CDR2 FRNRAP.

This chain uses TRBV9 with TRBJ2-1, with TRBD2 matching over 9 bases. The germline CDR1 and CDR2 sequences are SGDLS and YYNGEE. Trimming at V came to 0 bases and at J to 5 bases, leaving 6 bases not matched to a gene. The CDR3 is 16 residues long. This CDR3 is CASSVAMRGGNNEQFF. The CDR3 nucleotides read TGTGCCAGCAGCGTAGCTATGCGGGGGGGCAACAATGAGCAGTTCTTC.